The entry below describes one T cell receptor beta chain. Its antigen has not been determined. No much larger clone exists at a distance of one base, and base qualities are not known. This specimen comes from a study of Ad26.COV2.S vaccination and SARS-CoV-2 variants (dated by TCRdb to the early 2020s). Background for the entire study: Donors in the vaccine arm were drawn from COV1001, a phase I-IIa trial of Ad26.COV2.S in healthy adults that was multicentre, randomized, double-blind and placebo-controlled. Dosing of Ad26.COV2.S was intramuscular, at either 5x10^10 or 1x10^11 viral particles, delivered as one shot or as two shots spaced 56 days apart. TCRbeta repertoire sequencing was used to assess the specificity and breadth of SARS-CoV-2-reactive T cell receptors after Ad26.COV2.S vaccination. A total of roughly 32 samples were included in the TCR-sequenced set, comprising some 20 Ad26.COV2.S vaccine recipients, 5 placebo recipients and 8 SARS-CoV-2 convalescent individuals. Trial participants were randomized into five groups of five, in which low-dose or high-dose Ad26.COV2.S was given once or twice, or placebo was given on both occasions. Investigators did not know the trial group allocation while performing experiments and assessing outcomes.

The treatment or condition label, as the study defines it: about 20 received Ad26.COV2.S at low or high dose, single or two shots; about 5 received placebo; per-sample allocation not given. For vaccine and placebo recipients, the sequenced repertoires came from samples collected on day 63 after the first injection. In Cohort 1b, about two dozen adults aged 18-55 years were enrolled at a single site in Boston, USA, between 29 July and 7 August 2020. Ad26.COV2.S was a replication-incompetent adenovirus type 26 vector that expressed a prefusion-stabilized SARS-CoV-2 spike protein derived from the original Wuhan strain. TCRbeta CDR3 regions were sequenced with the immunoSEQ Assay. After extraction, genomic DNA underwent amplification by bias-controlled multiplex PCR, followed by high-throughput sequencing. Concerning the study's data processing: To quantify the absolute abundance of every unique TCRbeta CDR3 region, sequences were collapsed and filtered. T cell fraction was estimated by normalization of TCRbeta template counts to usable DNA, with usable DNA being measured through amplification of reference genes present in all nucleated cells. Repertoire TCRs were annotated as SARS-CoV-2-specific by exact matching of V gene, CDR3 amino acid sequence and J gene to a known reactive TCR set. The reference SARS-CoV-2 TCR set was derived from MIRA and filtered for enrichment in COVID-19-positive ImmuneCODE repertoires, a step that removed public or cross-reactive TCRs. Drawing on the MIRA antigens, annotated TCRs were analysed further at the level of specific ORF or position within ORF. Breadth was defined as annotated unique rearrangements over total unique productive rearrangements; depth was the summed frequency of those rearrangements. Group comparisons of TCR breadth used two-sided Wilcoxon rank-sum tests. TCRdb retrieved this table from immuneACCESS and kept in-frame rearrangements only. Not all clones are present; in checked studies, unresolved V genes account for under half, and no reason is known for the remainder. The V and J calls and the clone size are those of that table, but D and trimming were determined from the DNA. Within this sample are around 350,000 clones, with roughly 85% of them counted one time only. 2.5% to 3.5% of the sample is held by the ten biggest clonotypes.

The V end loses 4 bases and the J end loses 0 bases, and a stretch of 9 bases separates them. The CDR3 covers 14 residues, taking in both the cysteine and the phenylalanine. Only the CDR3 region is kept as DNA, spanning 42 bases read in frame from base 1. Looking up the germline V gene (reference sequence) yields CDR1 SGHNT and CDR2 YYREEE. The paper's findings and limits, for the study overall: Substantial breadth of spike-specific CD8+ and CD4+ T cell responses was reported after vaccination. It was noted by the authors that total T cell responses may have been underestimated by the TCR breadth and depth analyses. Higher spike-specific TCR breadth was observed in Ad26.COV2.S recipients than in placebo recipients (P = 0.0014). The study was not powered to compare responses between vaccine doses or regimens. Comparable non-spike TCR breadth was observed between vaccine and placebo recipients, consistent with only spike being contained in the vaccine.

This sequence uses TRBV5-4 and TRBJ2-3; the D gene lacks a confident call. The sequence was obtained from a person aged 18 to 65 who received the Ad26.COV2.S COVID-19 vaccine or a placebo. This specimen was peripheral blood, taken in a trial of Ad26.COV2.S vaccine versus placebo. The bases read TGTGCCAGCAGCGCGCGCTCTAGCACAGATACGCAGTATTTT. This sequence encodes CASSARSSTDTQYF.